These 21 T cell receptor beta chains were all obtained from the same sample, sequenced in a study of blood T cell repertoires in COVID-19. Produced via immunoSEQ multiplex PCR; TCRdb's table is partial and in-frame only. The repertoire holds about 340,000 clones, with 92% as singletons. Input material: PBMCs or T cells enriched from blood (not recorded which). All receptors come from a woman in her 30s who had recovered from COVID-19.

V and J are TRBV18 and TRBJ2-5; D remains ambiguous. Germline V gives CDR1 KGHSH, CDR2 LQKENI. This CDR3 is built from 13 residues. V lost 0 bases and J lost 3, with 5 bases in between. CDR3 coding DNA: TGTGCCAGCTCACCACCGATAGAAGAGACCCAGTACTTC. Protein sequence: CASSPPIEETQYF.

This clone was found once. The chain combines TRBV11-2 with TRBJ2-7; possibly TRBD1 for D (5 bases). V was shortened by 7 bases and J by 2 bases, with 15 bases between the two germline ends. The CDR3 has 14 residues. CDR1 is SGHAT, CDR2 FQNNGV, per germline. The DNA of the CDR3 is TGTGCCAGCACCCGGCGAGAGACAGCCTACGAGCAGTACTTC. Amino acid sequence: CASTRRETAYEQYF.

The chain employs TRBV11-1 and TRBJ1-1; tentative D call: TRBD1 (6 bases). Germline values: CDR1 SGHAT, CDR2 FQDESV (reference sequence). The CDR3 extends over 13 amino acids. The V gene lost 5 bases and the J gene lost 0 bases, with 7 bases spanning the gap. The CDR3 DNA is TGTGCCAGCAGCAGACAGGTGAACACTGAAGCTTTCTTT. Amino acid sequence: CASSRQVNTEAFF.

The chain links TRBV4-1 to TRBJ1-4; D is unresolved. Trimming pared 4 bases from V and 0 bases from J, leaving 9 bases between. The V gene's germline CDR1 is MGHRA and CDR2 YSYEKL. This CDR3 is 15 amino acids long. CDR3 sequence (DNA): TGCGCCAGCAGCCTTCAGCAGGCAACTAATGAAAAACTGTTTTTT. This sequence encodes CASSLQQATNEKLFF.

This clone was detected only a few times. This rearrangement joins TRBV5-5 to TRBJ2-1; the D gene is possibly TRBD1 (6 bases). Per the germline V gene, CDR1 is SGHKS and CDR2 is YYEKEE (reference sequence). This CDR3 is built from 15 residues. V was pared by 4 bases and J by 1 base, with 12 bases between. The CDR3 nucleotides read TGTGCCAGCAGCGCGACAGGCCCTTCCTACAATGAGCAGTTCTTC. Translation: CASSATGPSYNEQFF.

J is TRBJ2-2 and V is TRBV2, with TRBD2 matching 8 bases. The CDR3 extends over 13 amino acids. With V trimmed by 7 bases and J by 6 bases, 4 bases remained unmatched. Germline loops: CDR1 SNHLY, CDR2 FYNNEI. CDR3 region: CASIAGRAGELFF. DNA of the CDR3: TGTGCCAGCATAGCCGGGAGGGCCGGGGAGCTGTTTTTT.

This clone was found once. The V and J genes are TRBV18 and TRBJ1-2; 7 bases map to TRBD1. The CDR3 covers 15 residues. V lost 3 bases, J lost 5 bases, and 9 bases stayed unmatched. Germline CDR1 reads KGHSH; CDR2 reads LQKENI. This chain's CDR3 is CASSPPGQPRYGYTF. CDR3 nucleotides: TGTGCCAGCTCACCTCCGGGACAGCCCCGTTATGGCTACACCTTC.

This rearrangement joins TRBV6-1 to TRBJ1-2; TRBD1 is a possible D gene (5 bases). Per germline, CDR1 MNHNS and CDR2 SASEGT. This CDR3 contains 16 residues. V shed 4 bases and J shed 5 bases, with 20 bases lying between them. CDR3 bases: TGTGCCAGCAGTGGAGCCGGTTCTACAGGACCATATGGCTACACCTTC. Its translation is CASSGAGSTGPYGYTF.

The rearrangement joins TRBV7-2 to TRBJ1-5; TRBD1 is a possible D gene (6 bases). The V end lost 1 base, the J end lost 6 bases, and 10 bases lay between the germline ends. The CDR3 length is 14 residues. The germline V gene encodes CDR1 SGHTA and CDR2 FQGNSA. The CDR3 is CASSLVAGAQPQHF. CDR3 nucleotide sequence: TGTGCCAGCAGCTTAGTGGCAGGGGCTCAGCCCCAGCATTTT.

The V and J genes are TRBV18 and TRBJ2-1; a weak D match, TRBD2 (6 bases). This CDR3 comprises 15 residues. V was trimmed by 6 bases and J by 4 bases, leaving 16 bases between them. The germline CDR1 and CDR2 sequences are KGHSH and LQKENI. The DNA of the CDR3 is TGTGCCAGCTCGCCGGTAACTAGCAGATACAATGAGCAGTTCTTC. Protein product: CASSPVTSRYNEQFF.

The chain has TRBV28 and TRBJ2-4; 8 nucleotides line up with TRBD1. Losses at the gene ends were 1 base for V and 1 base for J; bases not matched to a gene: 3. CDR1 and CDR2 from the germline V gene are MDHEN and SYDVKM. The length of the CDR3 is 16 residues. CDR3 region: CASSLSRQGAKNIQYF. CDR3 in DNA: TGTGCCAGCAGTTTATCGAGACAGGGGGCCAAAAACATTCAGTACTTC.

This clone is a singleton in its sample. V is TRBV4-2 and J is TRBJ2-3; perhaps TRBD1 as D (6 bases). CDR1 LGHNA and CDR2 YNFKEQ come from the germline V gene. V lost 1 base, J lost 2 bases, and 13 bases lay in between. CDR3 size: 16 residues. The CDR3 reads CASSQGDRFSTDTQYF. As DNA, the CDR3 is TGTGCCAGCAGCCAAGGAGACAGGTTCTCCACAGATACGCAGTATTTT.

V gene TRBV18 combines with J gene TRBJ2-1, with D unclear. Looked up from germline, CDR1 is KGHSH and CDR2 is LQKENI. The CDR3 has 13 amino acids. Trimming removed 4 bases at V and 8 bases at J, with 12 bases between. CDR3 in amino acids: CASSLVRFDEQFF. Here the CDR3 DNA reads TGTGCCAGCTCACTAGTAAGATTTGATGAGCAGTTCTTC.

The V gene is TRBV28, the J gene TRBJ2-3, with no clear D. CDR3 size: 13 residues. Trimming cost V 3 bases and J 1 base, with 5 bases left between them. Germline V lookup: CDR1 MDHEN, CDR2 SYDVKM. The CDR3 loop is CASSFQGTDTQYF. DNA of the CDR3: TGTGCCAGCAGTTTCCAGGGCACAGATACGCAGTATTTT.

This clone was seen once. The CDR3 region is CASNSRGPSVPTGELFF. The DNA of the CDR3 is TGTGCCAGCAACTCCAGGGGGCCGTCGGTCCCGACGGGGGAGCTGTTTTTT. The genes are TRBV7-8 and TRBJ2-2; 8 bases are shared with TRBD1. Germline V CDR1 and CDR2: SGHVS, FQNEAQ. The CDR3 is 17 amino acids. J lost 8 bases, V lost 7 bases, and 18 bases had no gene match. The full variable domain, rest sourced from reference TRBV7-8 and TRBJ2-2, is GAGVSQSPRYKVAKRGQDVALRCDPISGHVSLFWYQQALGQGPEFLTYFQNEAQLDKSGLPSDRFFAERPEGSVSTLKIQRTQQEDSAVYLCASNSRGPSVPTGELFFGEGSRLTVL.

The CDR3, as DNA: TGTGCCAGCAGTTTAGCGGGAGGGGACTACAATGAGCAGTTCTTC. Encoded protein: CASSLAGGDYNEQFF. The rearrangement links TRBV28 to TRBJ2-1; 9 bases match TRBD2. V shed 2 bases and J 3 bases; nucleotides not matched to a gene: 2. There are 15 residues in the CDR3. The V gene's germline CDR1 is MDHEN and CDR2 SYDVKM.

V gene TRBV6-2 or TRBV6-3 combines with J gene TRBJ1-1, with TRBD1 identical over 8 bases. This CDR3 contains 13 residues. V shed 6 bases, J shed 4 bases, and the junction held 4 bases outside the gene matches. CDR1 is MNHEY and CDR2 is SVGEGT in the germline V gene. CDR3 loop: CASSPGQVTEAFF. The CDR3 coding sequence is TGTGCCAGCAGCCCGGGACAGGTCACTGAAGCTTTCTTT.

The J gene is TRBJ2-7, the V gene TRBV4-1; 11 positions agree with TRBD2. The V segment lost 4 bases and the J segment 1 base; nucleotides outside the gene matches: 6. Germline lookup yields CDR1 MGHRA and CDR2 YSYEKL. The CDR3 sequence is 16 residues long. For the CDR3, the DNA is TGCGCCAGCAGCCGTTTACTAGCGGGAGCATCCTACGAGCAGTACTTC. Encoded protein: CASSRLLAGASYEQYF.

The chain joins TRBV4-2 to TRBJ2-7; maybe TRBD2 (6 bases). Germline assignment: CDR1 LGHNA and CDR2 YNFKEQ. CDR3 length equals 13 residues. Trimming removed 0 bases at V and 6 bases at J, with 9 bases between. The CDR3 coding sequence is TGTGCCAGCAGCCAAGAGCGGGATGGCGAGCAGTACTTC. Its translation: CASSQERDGEQYF.

On this clone itself: The sample contains more than one DNA sequence encoding this CDR3. The genes are TRBV7-2 and TRBJ1-1; D is unresolved. Per germline, CDR1 SGHTA and CDR2 FQGNSA. V was shortened by 1 base and J by 1 base, with 4 bases between the two germline ends. The CDR3 length is 13 residues. CDR3 bases: TGTGCCAGCAGCTTAGGACAGAACACTGAAGCTTTCTTT. Its translation is CASSLGQNTEAFF.

This chain uses TRBV28 with TRBJ1-5, with 9 nucleotides matching TRBD1. The V gene end was trimmed by 3 bases and the J gene end by 1 base; junction bases not matched to a gene: 10. The CDR3 is 18 residues long. Germline V CDR1 and CDR2: MDHEN, SYDVKM. DNA of the CDR3: TGTGCCAGCAGTTTTTGGGGACAGGGTGGTATAAGCAATCAGCCCCAGCATTTT. Translated, it gives CASSFWGQGGISNQPQHF.